The 32 T cell receptor beta chains given below trace back to one sample, sequenced in a study of blood T cell repertoires in COVID-19. Using immunoSEQ multiplex PCR, the repertoire was profiled, and TCRdb retains in-frame clones only, with some absent. The data show about 190,000 clones, roughly 73% seen once. Sequenced material: peripheral blood. The source of these receptors is an elderly woman with active or convalescent COVID-19.

The chain uses TRBV28 and TRBJ2-1; TRBD1 might be the D (6 bases). V was trimmed by 5 bases and J by 6 bases, leaving 20 bases between them. The CDR3 has 16 residues. Germline V lookup: CDR1 MDHEN, CDR2 SYDVKM. CDR3 DNA: TGTGCCAGCAGTCCCCCCGACAGGTCCGATATCAATGAGCAGTTCTTC. Its protein is CASSPPDRSDINEQFF.

The chain joins TRBV6-5 to TRBJ2-1, with a tentative D call TRBD1 (6 bases). Trimming stripped 7 bases from V and 4 bases from J, with 11 bases between. This CDR3 spans 13 amino acids. The V gene's germline CDR1 is MNHEY and CDR2 SVGAGI. The CDR3 DNA reads TGTGCCAGCACTGGGGACATATACAATGAGCAGTTCTTC. Translation: CASTGDIYNEQFF.

This clone was counted once. The chain recombines TRBV29-1 with TRBJ2-5; the match to TRBD1 covers 11 bases. CDR3 size: 13 residues. V trimming: 3 bases; J trimming: 9 bases; junction bases outside the gene matches: 6. Germline V lookup: CDR1 SQVTM, CDR2 ANQGSEA. CDR3 loop: CSVDVGTGGSQYF. CDR3 coding DNA: TGCAGCGTTGACGTAGGGACAGGGGGTTCCCAGTACTTC.

The chain is built from TRBV19 and TRBJ1-2; D not certain. Trimming removed 3 bases at V and 4 bases at J, with 15 bases between. Germline assignment: CDR1 LNHDA and CDR2 SQIVND (reference sequence). CDR3 length equals 15 residues. CDR3 residues: CASSIERGGVYGYTF. The CDR3 region has the DNA TGTGCCAGTAGTATTGAGCGAGGAGGTGTCTATGGCTACACCTTC.

The V and J genes are TRBV24-1 and TRBJ2-5, with 9 bases fitting TRBD1. V dropped 4 bases and J dropped 2; count of bases not matched to a gene: 4. This CDR3 contains 15 residues. Germline CDR1 KGHDR, CDR2 SFDVKD. The CDR3 DNA reads as TGTGCCACCAGTGAGTGGACAGGGGTACAAGAGACCCAGTACTTC. This sequence encodes CATSEWTGVQETQYF.

This rearrangement joins TRBV4-2 to TRBJ2-3; weak D call: TRBD1 (6 bases). CDR1 is LGHNA, CDR2 YNFKEQ, per germline. The CDR3 contains 16 residues. Trimming removed 0 bases at V and 2 bases at J, with 12 bases between. CDR3 in DNA: TGTGCCAGCAGCCAAGAATGGGGGCCATTCACAGATACGCAGTATTTT. It yields the protein CASSQEWGPFTDTQYF.

The V call is TRBV5-5, the J call TRBJ1-5; 10 nucleotides line up with TRBD1. After removal of 3 bases from V and 7 bases from J, the junction contained 1 base not matched to a gene. CDR3 length: 13 residues. Germline CDR1 SGHKS, CDR2 YYEKEE (reference sequence). CDR3 DNA: TGTGCCAGCAGCTCGGACAGGGGGCAGCCCCAGCATTTT. Translated, it gives CASSSDRGQPQHF. Complete variable domain (other parts from reference TRBV5-5 and TRBJ1-5): DAGVTQSPTHLIKTRGQQVTLRCSPISGHKSVSWYQQVLGQGPQFIFQYYEKEERGRGNFPDRFSARQFPNYSSELNVNALLLGDSALYLCASSSDRGQPQHFGDGTRLSIL.

This rearrangement joins TRBV5-1 to TRBJ2-6; D unresolved. CDR1 and CDR2 from the germline V gene are SGHRS and YFSETQ. This CDR3 spans 16 amino acids. The V gene lost 0 bases and the J gene lost 2 bases, with 9 bases spanning the gap. DNA of the CDR3: TGCGCCAGCAGCTTGGCCGACCGGGCTGGGGCCAACGTCCTGACTTTC. It yields the protein CASSLADRAGANVLTF.

This chain joins TRBV5-6 and TRBJ2-5, with 9 bases aligning to TRBD2. The V and J ends lost 0 bases and 2 bases, in that order; junction bases with no gene match: 5. CDR1 is SGHDT and CDR2 is YYEEEE in the germline V gene. The CDR3 has 16 amino acids. CDR3 loop: CASSLGVLAGQETQYF. The CDR3 DNA reads TGTGCCAGCAGCTTGGGTGTCCTAGCGGGGCAAGAGACCCAGTACTTC.

On this clone itself: One junction end does not reproduce the germline sequence, and a read error may be involved. V and J are TRBV11-2 and TRBJ2-3, with 8 bases that match TRBD2. CDR3 length equals 12 residues. The germline CDR1 and CDR2 sequences are SGHAT and FQNNGV. DNA for the CDR3: TGTGCCAGCAGCTTAAGTACGGGGGGGCCCCATTTT. This gives the protein CASSLSTGGPHF.

The V and J genes are TRBV7-2 and TRBJ2-3, with D tentatively TRBD1 (6 bases). The CDR3 is 16 amino acids. Trimming pared 1 base from V and 3 bases from J, leaving 14 bases between. Per the germline V gene, CDR1 is SGHTA and CDR2 is FQGNSA. The CDR3: CASSLGPNRETDTQYF. DNA for the CDR3: TGTGCCAGCAGCTTAGGGCCCAACAGGGAAACAGATACGCAGTATTTT.

This chain uses TRBV28 with TRBJ1-5; possible D gene TRBD1, 6 bases. Germline loops: CDR1 MDHEN, CDR2 SYDVKM. Trimming cost V 6 bases and J 4 bases, with 16 bases left between them. The CDR3 is made up of 15 amino acids. This CDR3 reads CASRVPGHKNQPQHF. CDR3 bases: TGTGCCAGCAGAGTGCCGGGACATAAGAATCAGCCCCAGCATTTT. The full variable domain, with the rest looked up from reference TRBV28 and TRBJ1-5, is DVKVTQSSRYLVKRTGEKVFLECVQDMDHENMFWYRQDPGLGLRLIYFSYDVKMKEKGDIPEGYSVSREKKERFSLILESASTNQTSMYLCASRVPGHKNQPQHFGDGTRLSIL.

CDR3 sequence: CASSIGGPGTEAFF. The DNA for the CDR3 is TGTGCCAGTAGTATAGGAGGTCCTGGCACTGAAGCTTTCTTT. V gene TRBV19 combines with J gene TRBJ1-1; D gene uncertain. Germline loops: CDR1 LNHDA, CDR2 SQIVND (reference sequence). CDR3 length: 14 residues. V was trimmed by 1 base and J by 4 bases, leaving 10 bases between them.

The CDR3 nucleotides read TGTGCCAGCAGTCCTCTCGGTCGGGGACAAGGGGAGAGCTCCTATAATTCACCCCTCCACTTT. It is translated as CASSPLGRGQGESSYNSPLHF. The V gene is TRBV27, the J gene TRBJ1-6, with D perhaps TRBD1 (6 bases). CDR1 MNHEY and CDR2 SMNVEV come from the germline V gene (reference sequence). V lost 5 bases to trimming and J lost 0 bases, with 26 bases between them. CDR3 size: 21 residues.

The chain couples TRBV18 to TRBJ1-5, with D possibly being TRBD1 (6 bases). The V gene lost 0 bases and the J gene lost 9 bases, with 9 bases spanning the gap. Germline V gene lookup returns CDR1 KGHSH and CDR2 LQKENI. This CDR3 has 13 residues. The CDR3, as DNA: TGTGCCAGCTCACCACCACAGGGATCGCCCCAGCATTTT. It specifies CASSPPQGSPQHF.

The chain links TRBV27 to TRBJ1-2; a weak D match, TRBD1 (5 bases). CDR1 MNHEY and CDR2 SMNVEV come from the germline V gene (reference sequence). Trimming left V 8 bases short and J 6 bases short, with 7 bases between. The CDR3 extends over 10 amino acids. The CDR3 bases are TGTGCCAGCCGGGGGGATGGCTACACCTTC. Protein: CASRGDGYTF.

The J gene is TRBJ2-2, the V gene TRBV15, with D perhaps matching TRBD2 (5 bases). V was shortened by 0 bases and J by 6 bases, with 17 bases between the two germline ends. CDR1 is LNHNV, CDR2 YYDKDF, per germline (reference sequence). The CDR3 loop spans 17 amino acids. This CDR3 is CATSRDHSSGFAGELFF. In nucleotides, the CDR3 is TGTGCCACCAGCAGAGACCACAGTTCGGGGTTCGCCGGGGAGCTGTTTTTT.

This sequence joins TRBV13 and TRBJ2-7, with 9 bases lining up with TRBD1. Germline trimming cut 5 bases from V and 2 bases from J; bases unmatched to any gene: 7. Germline values: CDR1 PRHDT, CDR2 FYEKMQ (reference sequence). The CDR3 runs to 15 residues. The CDR3 sequence is CASSGAGTGTYEQYF. In nucleotides, the CDR3 is TGTGCCAGCAGCGGAGCCGGGACAGGGACCTACGAGCAGTACTTC.

The chain couples TRBV29-1 to TRBJ1-2; D unresolved. Trimming took off 1 base at V and 4 bases at J, with 16 bases between the two ends. The germline V gene has CDR1 SQVTM and CDR2 ANQGSEA. The CDR3 has 15 amino acids. CDR3 region: CSVEGPRGPIYGYTF. The DNA of the CDR3 is TGCAGCGTTGAAGGGCCCCGAGGGCCCATCTATGGCTACACCTTC.

V is TRBV2 and J is TRBJ1-4, with 7 bases fitting TRBD1. V lost 7 bases and J lost 5; bases outside the gene matches: 4. CDR1 is SNHLY, CDR2 FYNNEI, per germline. The CDR3 is made up of 13 amino acids. The CDR3 loop is CASIRDRNEKLFF. CDR3 DNA: TGTGCCAGCATCCGGGACAGAAATGAAAAACTGTTTTTT.

CDR3 bases: TGTGCCAGCAGCCTCGGGACAGCTCCATATAACTATGGCTACACCTTC. It specifies CASSLGTAPYNYGYTF. The V gene is TRBV4-2, the J gene TRBJ1-2; 7 bases map to TRBD1. CDR1 LGHNA and CDR2 YNFKEQ come from the germline V gene. CDR3 length: 16 amino acids. V lost 4 bases, J lost 1 base, and 9 bases stayed unmatched.

The V gene is TRBV27, the J gene TRBJ1-1; unclear D gene. The CDR3 has 13 residues. Trimming stripped 2 bases from V and 1 base from J, with 5 bases between. Germline V gives CDR1 MNHEY, CDR2 SMNVEV (reference sequence). In DNA, the CDR3 is TGTGCCAGCAGTTTAGAGCAGAACACTGAAGCTTTCTTT. Translation: CASSLEQNTEAFF.

The V gene is TRBV6-5, the J gene TRBJ2-3; D uncertain. The CDR3 contains 14 residues. Germline CDR1 and CDR2: MNHEY and SVGAGI. Trimming pared 7 bases from V and 2 bases from J, leaving 13 bases between. The CDR3 coding sequence is TGTGCCAGCACCGCACGGAGACTCACAGATACGCAGTATTTT. It is translated as CASTARRLTDTQYF.

The chain joins TRBV7-2 to TRBJ2-3, with a possible D match to TRBD1 (5 bases). Germline loops: CDR1 SGHTA, CDR2 FQGNSA. Trimming removed 5 bases at V and 5 bases at J, with 14 bases between. The CDR3 is 14 amino acids. The CDR3 sequence is CASSKGYRRDTQYF. The CDR3 region has the DNA TGTGCCAGCAGCAAAGGGTACAGGAGAGATACGCAGTATTTT.

This sequence joins TRBV10-2 and TRBJ2-7; D gene ambiguous. The CDR3 totals 12 residues. V lost 7 bases to trimming and J lost 2 bases, with 9 bases between them. Germline V gene data show CDR1 as WSHSY and CDR2 as SAAADI. The CDR3 nucleotides read TGCGCCAGCACCGACCTAGCCTACGAGCAGTACTTC. Its protein is CASTDLAYEQYF.

The rearrangement links TRBV2 to TRBJ2-2, with 10 bases fitting TRBD1. Per the germline V gene, CDR1 is SNHLY and CDR2 is FYNNEI. The CDR3 is 15 amino acids. With V trimmed by 10 bases and J by 2 bases, 7 bases remained unmatched. CDR3 in amino acids: CATRTGGINTGELFF. DNA for the CDR3: TGTGCCACCAGGACAGGGGGTATTAACACCGGGGAGCTGTTTTTT.

This rearrangement joins TRBV2 to TRBJ1-6; TRBD1 aligns across 9 bases. The V gene's germline CDR1 is SNHLY and CDR2 FYNNEI. The ends lost 6 bases at V and 13 bases at J; junction bases unmatched: 4. This CDR3 spans 12 amino acids. CDR3 amino acids: CASRGTGTPLHF. The DNA of the CDR3 is TGTGCCAGCAGGGGGACAGGGACCCCCCTCCACTTT.

This chain joins TRBV11-2 and TRBJ1-1; a possible D gene is TRBD1 (6 bases). Germline CDR1 reads SGHAT; CDR2 reads FQNNGV. Trimming shortened V by 3 bases and J by 3 bases, and 11 bases separated the two germline ends. CDR3 length equals 14 residues. The CDR3 DNA reads as TGTGCCAGCAGCTTGTATGCAGGGGACACTGAAGCTTTCTTT. Translating it yields CASSLYAGDTEAFF.

The chain joins TRBV2 to TRBJ1-5, with D possibly TRBD1 on 5 matching bases. CDR1 and CDR2 (germline): SNHLY, FYNNEI. The CDR3 spans 13 residues. V lost 7 bases and J 5 bases, leaving 12 bases between the germline ends. The CDR3 reads CASTGQGDQPQHF. The CDR3 DNA reads as TGTGCCAGCACTGGGCAGGGTGATCAGCCCCAGCATTTT.

The gene calls are TRBV9 and TRBJ2-7; D call uncertain. Per the germline V gene, CDR1 is SGDLS and CDR2 is YYNGEE. The CDR3 extends over 15 amino acids. The germline V and J ends were trimmed by 0 bases and 3 bases, with 13 bases remaining between them. The CDR3 loop is CASSVDGAADYEQYF. In DNA form, the CDR3 reads TGTGCCAGCAGCGTAGACGGTGCGGCGGACTACGAGCAGTACTTC.

The chain recombines TRBV24-1 with TRBJ2-6; 8 positions match TRBD1. CDR1 is KGHDR and CDR2 is SFDVKD in the germline V gene. The CDR3 extends over 17 amino acids. The V and J ends lost 1 base and 3 bases, in that order; junction bases with no gene match: 4. The CDR3 is CATSDFTGGYGANVLTF. For the CDR3, the DNA is TGTGCCACCAGTGATTTTACAGGGGGGTATGGGGCCAACGTCCTGACTTTC.

In this sample, this clone turned up a few times. The chain links TRBV4-3 to TRBJ2-7; 7 positions match TRBD2. Germline CDR1 is LGHNA and CDR2 is YSLEER. The CDR3 is 16 amino acids. J was trimmed by 3 bases and V by 1 base; bases with no gene match: 9. The CDR3 sequence: CASSQGVSSGRYEQYF. The DNA of the CDR3 is TGCGCCAGCAGCCAAGGTGTTTCTAGCGGCCGCTACGAGCAGTACTTC.